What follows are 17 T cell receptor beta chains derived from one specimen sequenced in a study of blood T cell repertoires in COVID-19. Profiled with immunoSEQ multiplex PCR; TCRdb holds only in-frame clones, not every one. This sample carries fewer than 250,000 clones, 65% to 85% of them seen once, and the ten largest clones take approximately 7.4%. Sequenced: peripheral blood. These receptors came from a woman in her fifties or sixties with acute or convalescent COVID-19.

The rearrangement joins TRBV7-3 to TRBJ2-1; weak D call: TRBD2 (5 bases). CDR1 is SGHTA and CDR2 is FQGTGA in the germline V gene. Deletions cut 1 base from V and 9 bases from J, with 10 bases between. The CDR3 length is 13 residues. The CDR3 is CASSLKASTEQFF. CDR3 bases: TGTGCCAGCAGCTTAAAGGCTAGCACTGAGCAGTTCTTC.

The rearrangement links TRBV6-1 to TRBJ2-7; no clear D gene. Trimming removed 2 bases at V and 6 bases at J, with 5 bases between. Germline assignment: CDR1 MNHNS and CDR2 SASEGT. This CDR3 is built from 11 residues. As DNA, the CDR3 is TGTGCCAGCAGTGAACTTGTCGAGCAGTACTTC. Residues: CASSELVEQYF.

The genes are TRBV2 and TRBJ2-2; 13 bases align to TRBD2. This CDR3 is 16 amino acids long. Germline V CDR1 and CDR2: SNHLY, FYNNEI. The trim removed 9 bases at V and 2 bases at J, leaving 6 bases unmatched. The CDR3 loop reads CASVLAGGLNTGELFF. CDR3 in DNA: TGTGCCAGTGTACTAGCGGGAGGGCTTAACACCGGGGAGCTGTTTTTT. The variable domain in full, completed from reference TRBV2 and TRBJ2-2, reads EPEVTQTPSHQVTQMGQEVILRCVPISNHLYFYWYRQILGQKVEFLVSFYNNEISEKSEIFDDQFSVERPDGSNFTLKIRSTKLEDSAMYFCASVLAGGLNTGELFFGEGSRLTVL.

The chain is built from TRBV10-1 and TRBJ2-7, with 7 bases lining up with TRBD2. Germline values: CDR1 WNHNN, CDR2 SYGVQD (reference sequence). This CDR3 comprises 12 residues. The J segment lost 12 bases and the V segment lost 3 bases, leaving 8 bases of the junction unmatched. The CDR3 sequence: CASSEGRALRYF. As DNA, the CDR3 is TGCGCCAGCAGTGAAGGGAGGGCTTTGAGGTACTTC.

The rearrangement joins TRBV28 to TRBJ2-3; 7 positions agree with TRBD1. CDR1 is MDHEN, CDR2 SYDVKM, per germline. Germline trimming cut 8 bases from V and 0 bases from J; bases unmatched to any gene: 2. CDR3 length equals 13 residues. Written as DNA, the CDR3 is TGTGCCAGCCGGGACAGCAGCACAGATACGCAGTATTTT. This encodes CASRDSSTDTQYF.

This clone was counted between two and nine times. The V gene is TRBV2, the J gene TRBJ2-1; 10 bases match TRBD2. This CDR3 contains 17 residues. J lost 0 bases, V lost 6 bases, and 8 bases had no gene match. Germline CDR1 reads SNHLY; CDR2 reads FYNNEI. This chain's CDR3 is CASSISGRASSYNEQFF. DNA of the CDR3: TGTGCCAGCAGCATAAGCGGGAGGGCCAGCTCCTACAATGAGCAGTTCTTC.

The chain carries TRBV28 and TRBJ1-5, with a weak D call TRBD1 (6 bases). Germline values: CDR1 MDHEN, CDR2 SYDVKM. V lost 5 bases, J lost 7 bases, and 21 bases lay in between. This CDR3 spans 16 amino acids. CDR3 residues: CASSITGGGGEQPQHF. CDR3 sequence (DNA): TGTGCCAGCAGTATAACCGGGGGCGGGGGGGAGCAGCCCCAGCATTTT.

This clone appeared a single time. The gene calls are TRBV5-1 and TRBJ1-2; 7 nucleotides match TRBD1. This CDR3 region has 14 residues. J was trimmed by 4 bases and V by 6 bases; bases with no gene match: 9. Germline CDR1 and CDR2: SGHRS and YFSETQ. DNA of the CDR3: TGCGCCAGCATGCCGGGACAGCAGCTCTATGGCTACACCTTC. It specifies CASMPGQQLYGYTF.

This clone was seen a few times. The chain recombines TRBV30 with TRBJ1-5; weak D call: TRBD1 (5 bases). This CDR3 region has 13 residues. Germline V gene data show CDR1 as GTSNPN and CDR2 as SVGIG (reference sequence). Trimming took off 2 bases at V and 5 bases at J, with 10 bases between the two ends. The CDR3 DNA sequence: TGTGCCTGGAGTACACAGGTGCATCAGCCCCAGCATTTT. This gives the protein CAWSTQVHQPQHF.

CDR3 loop: CASSKQENTEAFF. The CDR3 DNA reads as TGTGCCAGCAGTAAACAGGAGAACACTGAAGCTTTCTTT. This sequence joins TRBV7-2 and TRBJ1-1, with D possibly TRBD1 on 5 matching bases. Germline V gene data show CDR1 as SGHTA and CDR2 as FQGNSA. V lost 6 bases, J lost 1 base, and 9 bases lay in between. The CDR3 consists of 13 residues. The full variable domain, completed using reference TRBV7-2 and TRBJ1-1, is GAGVSQSPSNKVTEKGKDVELRCDPISGHTALYWYRQSLGQGLEFLIYFQGNSAPDKSGLPSDRFSAERTGGSVSTLTIQRTQQEDSAVYLCASSKQENTEAFFGQGTRLTVV.

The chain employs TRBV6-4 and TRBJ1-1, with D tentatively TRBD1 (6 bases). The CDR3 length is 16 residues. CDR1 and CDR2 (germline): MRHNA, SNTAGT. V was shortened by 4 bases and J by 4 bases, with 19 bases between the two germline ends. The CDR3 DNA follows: TGTGCCAGCAGTGGCCCGGCGGGGGCGACGGGCACTGAAGCTTTCTTT. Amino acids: CASSGPAGATGTEAFF.

CDR3 bases: TGCGCCAGCAGCTTGGAGGTAGCGGCGAACACCGGGGAGCTGTTTTTT. Translation gives CASSLEVAANTGELFF. The rearrangement links TRBV5-1 to TRBJ2-2, with D possibly matching TRBD2 (6 bases). Germline CDR1 is SGHRS and CDR2 is YFSETQ. This CDR3 comprises 16 residues. Deletions cut 0 bases from V and 0 bases from J, with 9 bases between.

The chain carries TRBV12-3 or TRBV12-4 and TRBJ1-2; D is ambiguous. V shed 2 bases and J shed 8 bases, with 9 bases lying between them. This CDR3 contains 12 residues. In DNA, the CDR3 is TGTGCCAGCAGTTTACGAGGAAACGGCTACACCTTC. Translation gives CASSLRGNGYTF.

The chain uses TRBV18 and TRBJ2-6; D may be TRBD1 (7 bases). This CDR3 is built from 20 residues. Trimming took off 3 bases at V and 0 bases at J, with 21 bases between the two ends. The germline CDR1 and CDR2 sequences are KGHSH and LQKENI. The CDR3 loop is CASSPPAWQGGGSGANVLTF. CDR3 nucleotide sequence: TGTGCCAGCTCACCCCCGGCGTGGCAGGGGGGAGGCTCTGGGGCCAACGTCCTGACTTTC.

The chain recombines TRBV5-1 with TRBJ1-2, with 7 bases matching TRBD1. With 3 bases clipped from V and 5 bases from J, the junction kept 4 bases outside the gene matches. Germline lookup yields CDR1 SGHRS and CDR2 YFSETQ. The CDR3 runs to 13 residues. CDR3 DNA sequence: TGCGCCAGCAGCTCGGGACAGCCGTATGGCTACACCTTC. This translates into CASSSGQPYGYTF.

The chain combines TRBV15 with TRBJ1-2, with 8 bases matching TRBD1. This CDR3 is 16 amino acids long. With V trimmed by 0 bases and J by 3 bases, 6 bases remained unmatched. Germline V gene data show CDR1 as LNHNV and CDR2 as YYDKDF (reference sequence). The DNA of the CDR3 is TGTGCCACCAGCAGAGATCCCAGGGGGCCCCACTATGGCTACACCTTC. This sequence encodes CATSRDPRGPHYGYTF. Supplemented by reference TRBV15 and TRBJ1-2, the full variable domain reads DAMVIQNPRYQVTQFGKPVTLSCSQTLNHNVMYWYQQKSSQAPKLLFHYYDKDFNNEADTPDNFQSRRPNTSFCFLDIRSPGLGDTAMYLCATSRDPRGPHYGYTFGSGTRLTVV.

The CDR3 bases are TGCGCCAGCAAGGGTCAGGGGCTCAACACTGAAGCTTTCTTT. Translating it yields CASKGQGLNTEAFF. The chain recombines TRBV5-1 with TRBJ1-1; perhaps TRBD1 as D (6 bases). Trimming stripped 6 bases from V and 2 bases from J, with 14 bases between. CDR1 and CDR2 from the germline V gene are SGHRS and YFSETQ. The CDR3 is 14 amino acids.